A single sample gave rise to the 9 T cell receptor beta chains below, sequenced in a study of shared clonotypes between healthy human individuals (dated by TCRdb to 2019 to 2021). Libraries were prepared through the immunoSEQ multiplex PCR assay. What TCRdb holds here is the immuneACCESS table cut down to in-frame rearrangements. Part of the clones is not present; checked against another copy, under half of the missing clones reflect an unresolved V gene, and the others are unexplained. The sample has about 1 million clones on record, about 70% of them singletons. Clones ranked in the top ten supply 1.5% of the sample. Sequenced: memory CD4+ T cells sorted from blood. Read against the paper, the sample's cell subset or site label means: CD45RA-negative fraction. Receptor source: a young man in good health.

This clone occurred a few times. CDR3 residues: CASSLTGTGKYF. The CDR3, as DNA: TGCGCCAGCAGCCTAACCGGGACAGGGAAGTACTTC. This chain uses TRBV5-1 with TRBJ2-7; 9 nucleotides line up with TRBD1. Looked up from germline, CDR1 is SGHRS and CDR2 is YFSETQ. Losses at the gene ends were 4 bases for V and 11 bases for J; bases not matched to a gene: 7. The CDR3 loop spans 12 amino acids.

A few counts support this clone. Other DNA sequences in this specimen translate into the identical CDR3. Written as DNA, the CDR3 is TGTGCCAGCAGCTTAACCGGGGACTATGGCTACACCTTC. It yields the protein CASSLTGDYGYTF. This rearrangement joins TRBV5-6 to TRBJ1-2, with D uncertain. The germline V gene has CDR1 SGHDT and CDR2 YYEEEE. The CDR3 loop spans 13 amino acids. Trimming removed 2 bases at V and 3 bases at J, with 8 bases between.

This sequence joins TRBV6-5 and TRBJ2-7; 9 bases are a match to TRBD2. V trimming: 6 bases; J trimming: 2 bases; junction bases outside the gene matches: 8. This CDR3 has 15 amino acids. Germline-derived CDR1 and CDR2 are MNHEY and SVGAGI. The CDR3 DNA follows: TGTGCCAGCAGAGATAGCGGGAGTGCCCCCTACGAGCAGTACTTC. Translation gives CASRDSGSAPYEQYF.

The V call is TRBV5-1, the J call TRBJ2-2, with 9 nucleotides matching TRBD1. Germline values: CDR1 SGHRS, CDR2 YFSETQ. The V and J ends lost 0 bases and 4 bases, in that order; junction bases with no gene match: 4. CDR3 length: 16 amino acids. Here the CDR3 reads CASSLGDRVTTGELFF. The CDR3 DNA reads as TGCGCCAGCAGCTTGGGGGACAGGGTGACCACCGGGGAGCTGTTTTTT.

The sample holds a few counts of this clone. CDR3 nucleotide sequence: TGTGCCAGCAGCCGGACAGGGAGGTCCTATAATTCACCCCTCCACTTT. Its translation: CASSRTGRSYNSPLHF. J is TRBJ1-6 and V is TRBV11-2, with TRBD1 matching over 8 bases. V lost 5 bases, J lost 1 base, and 4 bases stayed unmatched. This CDR3 has 16 residues. Germline CDR1 SGHAT, CDR2 FQNNGV.

Comments on this clone: A far larger clone is off by one base, so a read error is likely. Additional DNA sequences in this sample encode the identical CDR3. The J gene is TRBJ1-2, the V gene TRBV20-1; 9 bases line up with TRBD1. Germline loops: CDR1 DFQATT, CDR2 SNEGSKA (reference sequence). Trimming at V came to 6 bases and at J to 4 bases, leaving 0 bases not matched to a gene. The length of the CDR3 is 11 residues. Here the CDR3 DNA reads TGCAGTGCGACAGGGGGCTATGGCTACACCTTC. Translating gives CSATGGYGYTF.

The chain links TRBV15 to TRBJ2-5, with 7 bases fitting TRBD2. This CDR3 has 19 amino acids. V shed 0 bases and J 5 bases; nucleotides not matched to a gene: 18. CDR1 is LNHNV, CDR2 YYDKDF, per germline (reference sequence). For the CDR3, the DNA is TGTGCCACCAGCAGAGATTTGCTTGGGGTGGGAGGGCGAGGCGAGACCCAGTACTTC. Its translation is CATSRDLLGVGGRGETQYF.

The CDR3 sequence is CASSLSTGGSNQPQHF. Written as DNA, the CDR3 is TGTGCCAGCAGCTTATCGACAGGGGGAAGCAATCAGCCCCAGCATTTT. The chain recombines TRBV7-8 with TRBJ1-5; 9 positions agree with TRBD1. After removal of 2 bases from V and 1 base from J, the junction contained 3 bases not matched to a gene. This CDR3 is built from 16 residues. Looked up from germline, CDR1 is SGHVS and CDR2 is FQNEAQ.

The chain links TRBV5-1 to TRBJ2-3; 8 bases fit TRBD2. Unmatched junction bases numbered 7, after V lost 3 bases and J lost 1 base. CDR3 size: 16 residues. Germline V gene sequence: CDR1 SGHRS, CDR2 YFSETQ. The CDR3 sequence is CASSSPGLGRTDTQYF. DNA of the CDR3: TGCGCCAGCAGCTCTCCGGGACTAGGCCGCACAGATACGCAGTATTTT.